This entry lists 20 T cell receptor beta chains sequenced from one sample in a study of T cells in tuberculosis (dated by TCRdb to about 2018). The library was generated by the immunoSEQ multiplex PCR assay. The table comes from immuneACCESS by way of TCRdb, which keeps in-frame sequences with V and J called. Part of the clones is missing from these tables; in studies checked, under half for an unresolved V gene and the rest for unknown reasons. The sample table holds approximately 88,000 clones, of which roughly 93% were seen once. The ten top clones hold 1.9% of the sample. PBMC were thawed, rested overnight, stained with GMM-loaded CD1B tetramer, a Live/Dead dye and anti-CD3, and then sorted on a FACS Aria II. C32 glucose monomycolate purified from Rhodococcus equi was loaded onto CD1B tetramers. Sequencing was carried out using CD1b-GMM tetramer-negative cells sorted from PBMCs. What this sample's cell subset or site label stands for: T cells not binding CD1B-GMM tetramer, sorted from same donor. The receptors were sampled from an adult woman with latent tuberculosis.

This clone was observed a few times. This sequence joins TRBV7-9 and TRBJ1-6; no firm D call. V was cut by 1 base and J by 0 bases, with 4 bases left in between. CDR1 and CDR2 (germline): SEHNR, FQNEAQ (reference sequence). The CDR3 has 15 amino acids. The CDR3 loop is CASSLGSSYNSPLHF. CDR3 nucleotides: TGTGCCAGCAGCTTAGGGAGCTCCTATAATTCACCCCTCCACTTT.

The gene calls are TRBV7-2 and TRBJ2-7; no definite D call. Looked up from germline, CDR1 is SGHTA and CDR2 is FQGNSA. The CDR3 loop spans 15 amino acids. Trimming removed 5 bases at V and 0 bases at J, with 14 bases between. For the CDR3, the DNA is TGTGCCAGCAGCACACCGGGTCGGAGCTCCTACGAGCAGTACTTC. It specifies CASSTPGRSSYEQYF.

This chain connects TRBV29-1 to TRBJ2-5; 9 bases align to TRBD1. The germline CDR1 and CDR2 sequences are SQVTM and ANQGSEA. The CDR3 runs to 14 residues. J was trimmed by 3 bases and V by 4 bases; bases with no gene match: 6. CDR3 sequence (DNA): TGCAGCGTTGTGACGGGACAGGGAAAAGAGACCCAGTACTTC. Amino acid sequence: CSVVTGQGKETQYF.

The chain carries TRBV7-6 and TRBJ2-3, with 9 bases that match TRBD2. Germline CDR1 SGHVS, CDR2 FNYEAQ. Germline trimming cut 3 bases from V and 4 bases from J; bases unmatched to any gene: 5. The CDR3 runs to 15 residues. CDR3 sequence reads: CASSFRTSAADTQYF. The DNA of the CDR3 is TGTGCCAGCAGCTTCCGGACTAGCGCCGCAGATACGCAGTATTTT.

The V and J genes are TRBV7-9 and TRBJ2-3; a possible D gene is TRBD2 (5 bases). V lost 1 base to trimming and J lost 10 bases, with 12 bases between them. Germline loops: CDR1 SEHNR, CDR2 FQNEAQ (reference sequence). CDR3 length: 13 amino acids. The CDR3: CASSLDFVSAQYF. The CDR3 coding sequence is TGTGCCAGCAGCTTAGACTTCGTTAGCGCGCAGTATTTT.

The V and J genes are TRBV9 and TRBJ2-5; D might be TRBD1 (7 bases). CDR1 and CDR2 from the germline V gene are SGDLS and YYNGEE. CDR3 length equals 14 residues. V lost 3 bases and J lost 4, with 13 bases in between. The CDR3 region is CASSASGGIETQYF. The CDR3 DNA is TGTGCCAGCAGCGCCTCAGGGGGGATAGAGACCCAGTACTTC.

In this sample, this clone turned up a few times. CDR3 amino acids: CASSSGPLAGNTIYF. The CDR3 DNA is TGTGCCAGCAGCTCAGGGCCCCTCGCTGGAAACACCATATATTTT. The chain recombines TRBV5-8 with TRBJ1-3; tentatively, D is TRBD1 (5 bases). Germline CDR1 reads SGHTS; CDR2 reads YDEGEE. Trimming took 3 bases from V and 2 from J, leaving 12 bases between them. CDR3 length: 15 residues.

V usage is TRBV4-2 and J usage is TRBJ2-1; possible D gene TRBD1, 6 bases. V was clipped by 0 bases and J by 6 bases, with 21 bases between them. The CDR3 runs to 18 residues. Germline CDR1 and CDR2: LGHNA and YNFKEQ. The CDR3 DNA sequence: TGTGCCAGCAGCCAAGATGTATCGTTCGGACAGCAACCCAATGAGCAGTTCTTC. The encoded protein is CASSQDVSFGQQPNEQFF.

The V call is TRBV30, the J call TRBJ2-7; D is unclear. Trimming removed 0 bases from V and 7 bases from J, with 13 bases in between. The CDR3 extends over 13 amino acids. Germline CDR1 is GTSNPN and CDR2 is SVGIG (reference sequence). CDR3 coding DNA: TGTGCCTGGAGTGTAGGATTGACGGGTGAGCAGTACTTC. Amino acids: CAWSVGLTGEQYF.

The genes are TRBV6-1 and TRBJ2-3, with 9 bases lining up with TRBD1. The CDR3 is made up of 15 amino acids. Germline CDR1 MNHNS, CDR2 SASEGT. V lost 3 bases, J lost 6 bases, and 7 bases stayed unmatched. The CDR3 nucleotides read TGTGCCAGCAGTGATCAGGACAGGGGCGCGGATACGCAGTATTTT. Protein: CASSDQDRGADTQYF.

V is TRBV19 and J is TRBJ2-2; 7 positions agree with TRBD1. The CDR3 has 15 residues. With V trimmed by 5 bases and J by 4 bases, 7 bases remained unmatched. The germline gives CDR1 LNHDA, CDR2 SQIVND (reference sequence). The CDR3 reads CASSFTTGPTGELFF. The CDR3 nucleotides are TGTGCCAGTAGTTTCACGACAGGGCCCACCGGGGAGCTGTTTTTT.

CDR3 in DNA: TGTGCCAGCAGCTTGGCCGGGACTAGCGGGGGGGCCGGCACAGATACGCAGTATTTT. The encoded protein is CASSLAGTSGGAGTDTQYF. The V and J genes are TRBV5-6 and TRBJ2-3; TRBD2 aligns across 16 bases. After removal of 0 bases from V and 1 base from J, the junction contained 5 bases not matched to a gene. The CDR3 loop spans 19 amino acids. Germline lookup yields CDR1 SGHDT and CDR2 YYEEEE.

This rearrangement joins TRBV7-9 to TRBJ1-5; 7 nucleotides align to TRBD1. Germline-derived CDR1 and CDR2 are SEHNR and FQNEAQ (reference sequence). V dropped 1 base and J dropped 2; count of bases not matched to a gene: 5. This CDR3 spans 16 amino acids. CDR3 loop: CASSLGVGGGNQPQHF. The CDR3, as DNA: TGTGCCAGCAGCTTAGGAGTAGGGGGCGGCAATCAGCCCCAGCATTTT.

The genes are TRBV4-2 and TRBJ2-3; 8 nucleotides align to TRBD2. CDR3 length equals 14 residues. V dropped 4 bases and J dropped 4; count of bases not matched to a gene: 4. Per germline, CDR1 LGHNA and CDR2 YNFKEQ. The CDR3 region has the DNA TGTGCCAGCAGCCCTGGACTAGCATCAGATACGCAGTATTTT. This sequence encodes CASSPGLASDTQYF.

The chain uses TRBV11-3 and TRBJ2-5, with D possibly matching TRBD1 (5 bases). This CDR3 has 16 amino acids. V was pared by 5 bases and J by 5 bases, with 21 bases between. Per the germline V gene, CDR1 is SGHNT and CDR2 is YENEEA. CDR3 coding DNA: TGTGCCAGCAGCCAGACCTCGGCAGGGCTGGGGGAGACCCAGTACTTC. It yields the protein CASSQTSAGLGETQYF.

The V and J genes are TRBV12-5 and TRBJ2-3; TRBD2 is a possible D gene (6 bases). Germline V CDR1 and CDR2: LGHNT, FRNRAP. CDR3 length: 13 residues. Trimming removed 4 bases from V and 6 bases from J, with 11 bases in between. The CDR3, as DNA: TGTGCTAGTGGTTGGGCCGGAGGGGATACGCAGTATTTT. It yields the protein CASGWAGGDTQYF.

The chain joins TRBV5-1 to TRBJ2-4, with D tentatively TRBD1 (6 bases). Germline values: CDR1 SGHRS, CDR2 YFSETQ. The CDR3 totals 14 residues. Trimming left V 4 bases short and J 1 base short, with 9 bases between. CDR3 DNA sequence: TGCGCCAGCAGCCCAGGGGCGGCCAAAAACATTCAGTACTTC. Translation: CASSPGAAKNIQYF.

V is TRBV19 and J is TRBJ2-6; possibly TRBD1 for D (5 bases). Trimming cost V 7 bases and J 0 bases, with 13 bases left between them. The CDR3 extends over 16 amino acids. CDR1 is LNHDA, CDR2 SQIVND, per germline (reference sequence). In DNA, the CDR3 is TGTGCCAGTAAAAGAAGGGGCGACTCTGGGGCCAACGTCCTGACTTTC. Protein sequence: CASKRRGDSGANVLTF.

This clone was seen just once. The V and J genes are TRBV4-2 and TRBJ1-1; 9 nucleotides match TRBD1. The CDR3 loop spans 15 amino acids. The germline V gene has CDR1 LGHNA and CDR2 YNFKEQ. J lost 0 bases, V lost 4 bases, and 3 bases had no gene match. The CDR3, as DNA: TGTGCCAGCAGCCCTCGGACAGGGGTGAACACTGAAGCTTTCTTT. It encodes CASSPRTGVNTEAFF.

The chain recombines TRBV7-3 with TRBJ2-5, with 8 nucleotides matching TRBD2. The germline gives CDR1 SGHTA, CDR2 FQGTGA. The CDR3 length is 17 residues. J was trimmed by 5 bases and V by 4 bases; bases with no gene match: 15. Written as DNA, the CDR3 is TGTGCCAGCAGCTCTATCGGGGGGGCGTCCAATAAGGAGACCCAGTACTTC. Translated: CASSSIGGASNKETQYF.